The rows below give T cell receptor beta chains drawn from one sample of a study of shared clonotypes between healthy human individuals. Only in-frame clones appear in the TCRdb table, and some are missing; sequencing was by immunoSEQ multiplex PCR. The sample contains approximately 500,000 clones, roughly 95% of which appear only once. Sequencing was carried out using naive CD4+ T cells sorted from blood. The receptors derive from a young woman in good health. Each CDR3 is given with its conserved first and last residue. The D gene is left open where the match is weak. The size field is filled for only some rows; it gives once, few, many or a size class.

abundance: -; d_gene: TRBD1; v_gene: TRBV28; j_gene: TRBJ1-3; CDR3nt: TGTGCCAGCATCCCCGGTGGGGGACAGAGCATCTCTGGAAACACCATATATTTT; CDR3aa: CASIPGGGQSISGNTIYF
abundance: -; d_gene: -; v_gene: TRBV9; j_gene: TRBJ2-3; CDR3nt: TGTGCCAGCAGCGTGGGACCGACTATGGGCACAGATACGCAGTATTTT; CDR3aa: CASSVGPTMGTDTQYF
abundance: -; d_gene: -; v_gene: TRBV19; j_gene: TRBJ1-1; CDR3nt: TGTGCCAGTAGTGCGGACACTGAAGCTTTCTTT; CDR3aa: CASSADTEAFF
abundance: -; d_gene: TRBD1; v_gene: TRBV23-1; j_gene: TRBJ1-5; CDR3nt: TGCGCCAGCAGTCAATCCGGGACAGCGTATCATCAGCCCCAGCATTTT; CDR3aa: CASSQSGTAYHQPQHF
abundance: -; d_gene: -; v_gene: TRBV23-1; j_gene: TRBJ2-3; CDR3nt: TGCGCCAGCAGTCAATACTCGGAGAGCACAGATACGCAGTATTTT; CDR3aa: CASSQYSESTDTQYF
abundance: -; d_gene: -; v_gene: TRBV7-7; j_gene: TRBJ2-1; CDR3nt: TGTGCCAGCAGCTTAACACGGAACAATGAGCAGTTCTTC; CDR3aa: CASSLTRNNEQFF
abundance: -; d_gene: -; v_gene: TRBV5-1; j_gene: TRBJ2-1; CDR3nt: TGCGCCAGCAGCTTGGCTGCGCCTAGCTCCTACAATGAGCAGTTCTTC; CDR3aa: CASSLAAPSSYNEQFF
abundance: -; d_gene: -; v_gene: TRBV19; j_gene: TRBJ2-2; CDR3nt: TGTGCCAGTACCCGGGCCGCGAACACCGGGGAGCTGTTTTTT; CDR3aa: CASTRAANTGELFF
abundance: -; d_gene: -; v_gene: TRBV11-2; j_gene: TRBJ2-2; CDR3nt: TGTGCCAGCAGCTTAGTTGCTGGAGACGGGGAGCTGTTTTTT; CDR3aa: CASSLVAGDGELFF
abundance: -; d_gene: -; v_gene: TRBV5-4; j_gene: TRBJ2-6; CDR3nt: TGTGCCAGCAGCTTGCCGCCGGGACGAGGGGCCTCTGGGGCCAACGTCCTGACTTTC; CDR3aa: CASSLPPGRGASGANVLTF
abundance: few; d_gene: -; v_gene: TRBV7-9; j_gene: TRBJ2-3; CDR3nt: TGTGCCAGCAGCTTAATTGGTACAGATACGCAGTATTTT; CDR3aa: CASSLIGTDTQYF
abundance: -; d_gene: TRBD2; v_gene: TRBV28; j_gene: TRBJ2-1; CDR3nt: TGTGCCAGCAGTTTATCCGGTAGCGGGAGATCCCATGAGCAGTTCTTC; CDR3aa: CASSLSGSGRSHEQFF
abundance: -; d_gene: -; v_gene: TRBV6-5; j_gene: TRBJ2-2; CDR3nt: TGTGCCAGCAGTGCGCTCGCTGGGGTCACCGGGGAGCTGTTTTTT; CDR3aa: CASSALAGVTGELFF
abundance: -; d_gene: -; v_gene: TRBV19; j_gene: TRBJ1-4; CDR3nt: TGTGCCAGTAGTATGCAAGGGATCGATGAAAAACTGTTTTTT; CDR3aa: CASSMQGIDEKLFF
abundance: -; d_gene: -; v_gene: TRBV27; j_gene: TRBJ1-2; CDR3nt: TGTGCCAGCAGTCGGAAGCAGGGGTCCAACTATGGCTACACCTTC; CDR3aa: CASSRKQGSNYGYTF
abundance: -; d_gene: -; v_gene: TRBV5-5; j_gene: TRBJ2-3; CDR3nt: TGTGCCAGCGGCCCGGATGCCCGCACAGATACGCAGTATTTT; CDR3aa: CASGPDARTDTQYF
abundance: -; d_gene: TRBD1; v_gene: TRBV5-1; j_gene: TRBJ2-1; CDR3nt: TGCGCCAGCAGTTCCGGGACAGGCTCCTACAATGAGCAGTTCTTC; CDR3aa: CASSSGTGSYNEQFF
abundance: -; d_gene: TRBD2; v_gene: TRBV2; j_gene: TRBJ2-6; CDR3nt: TGTGCCAGCAGTGGGACTAGCGGGAGCTCTGGGGCCAACGTCCTGACTTTC; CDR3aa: CASSGTSGSSGANVLTF
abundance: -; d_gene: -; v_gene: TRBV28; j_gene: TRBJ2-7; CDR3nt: TGTGCCAGCAGTTATGGGACACCGGCCGAGCAGTACTTC; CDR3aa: CASSYGTPAEQYF
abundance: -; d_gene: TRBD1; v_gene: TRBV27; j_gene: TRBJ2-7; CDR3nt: TGTGCCAGCAGTTCCCAGGGACAGGGGGACTACGAGCAGTACTTC; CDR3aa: CASSSQGQGDYEQYF
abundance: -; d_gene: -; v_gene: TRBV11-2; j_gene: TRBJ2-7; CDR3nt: TGTGCCAGCAGCACACTCGGGACGTACTCCTACGAGCAGTACTTC; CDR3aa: CASSTLGTYSYEQYF
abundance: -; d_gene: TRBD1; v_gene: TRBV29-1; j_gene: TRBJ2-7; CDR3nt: TGCAGCGTTGGGAAGCCGGGACAGGTACGCTACGAGCAGTACTTC; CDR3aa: CSVGKPGQVRYEQYF
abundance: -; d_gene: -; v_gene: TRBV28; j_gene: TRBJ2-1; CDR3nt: TGTGCCAGCAGCACCCTGCTCGGCCGGGTAAAGCAGTTCTTC; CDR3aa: CASSTLLGRVKQFF
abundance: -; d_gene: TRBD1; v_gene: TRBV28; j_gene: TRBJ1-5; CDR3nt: TGTGCCAGCAGTCCGGGGACAGGCGATCAGCCCCAGCATTTT; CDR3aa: CASSPGTGDQPQHF
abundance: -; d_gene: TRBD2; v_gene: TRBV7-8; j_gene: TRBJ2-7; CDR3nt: TGTGCCAGCAGCTCATACTGGACTAGCGACGATCACGAGCAGTACTTC; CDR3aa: CASSSYWTSDDHEQYF
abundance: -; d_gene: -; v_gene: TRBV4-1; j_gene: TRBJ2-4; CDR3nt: TGCGCCAGCAGCCAAGTTGACATAAACATTCAGTACTTC; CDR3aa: CASSQVDINIQYF
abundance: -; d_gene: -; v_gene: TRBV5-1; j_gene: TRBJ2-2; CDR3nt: TGCGCCAGCAGCTGGATGACAGCCCCGATTTCGAACACCGGGGAGCTGTTTTTT; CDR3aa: CASSWMTAPISNTGELFF
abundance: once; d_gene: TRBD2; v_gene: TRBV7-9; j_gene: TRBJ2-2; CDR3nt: TGTGCCAGCAGTTGGGCGGGAGGTAACACCGGGGAGCTGTTTTTT; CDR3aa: CASSWAGGNTGELFF
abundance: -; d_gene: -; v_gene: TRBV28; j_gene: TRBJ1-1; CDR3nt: TGTGCCAGCAGAACAGGGCTGAACACTGAAGCTTTCTTT; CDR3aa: CASRTGLNTEAFF
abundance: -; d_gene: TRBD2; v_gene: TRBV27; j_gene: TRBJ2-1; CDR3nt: TGTGCCAGCAGTTTACCGGCGGGAGGCCCTATATCCTACAATGAGCAGTTCTTC; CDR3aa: CASSLPAGGPISYNEQFF
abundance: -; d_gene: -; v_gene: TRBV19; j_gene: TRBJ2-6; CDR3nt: TGTGCCACAGGGACAAGAGGGGCCAACGTCCTGACTTTC; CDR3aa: CATGTRGANVLTF
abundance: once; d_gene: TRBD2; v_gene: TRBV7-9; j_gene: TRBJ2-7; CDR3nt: TGTGCCAGCAGCTCGGGACTAGCGGGAGAGTCGCAGTACTTC; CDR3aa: CASSSGLAGESQYF
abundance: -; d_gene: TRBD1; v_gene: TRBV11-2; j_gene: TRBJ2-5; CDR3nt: TGTGCCAGCAGCCAGTGGACAGGGGGGTTGGAGACCCAGTACTTC; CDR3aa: CASSQWTGGLETQYF
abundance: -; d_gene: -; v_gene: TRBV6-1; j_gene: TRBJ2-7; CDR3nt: TGTGCCAGCAGGAGCTACGAGCAGTACTTC; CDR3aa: CASRSYEQYF
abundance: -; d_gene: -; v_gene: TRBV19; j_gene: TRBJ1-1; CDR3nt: TGTGCCAGTAGTATATCCGGGGGTTTGAACACTGAAGCTTTCTTT; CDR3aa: CASSISGGLNTEAFF
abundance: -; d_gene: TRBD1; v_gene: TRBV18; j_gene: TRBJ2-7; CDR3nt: TGTGCCAGCTCACCCGAGGACAGGGCCTTCGAGCAGTACTTC; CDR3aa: CASSPEDRAFEQYF
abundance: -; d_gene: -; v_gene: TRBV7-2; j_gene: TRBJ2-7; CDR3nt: TGTGCCAGCAGCTCCACATCCTACGAGCAGTACTTC; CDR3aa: CASSSTSYEQYF
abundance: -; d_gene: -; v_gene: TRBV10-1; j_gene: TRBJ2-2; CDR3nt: TGCGCCAGCAGTGAGTCCTGGAGGGGCACGAACACCGGGGAGCTGTTTTTT; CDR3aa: CASSESWRGTNTGELFF
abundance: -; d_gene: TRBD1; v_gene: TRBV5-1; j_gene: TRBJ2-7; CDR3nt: TGCGCCAGCAGCTCCGGGGCAGGGGGTGAGCAGTACTTC; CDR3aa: CASSSGAGGEQYF
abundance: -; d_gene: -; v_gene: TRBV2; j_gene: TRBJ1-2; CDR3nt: TGTGCCAGCAGTGTACGTGGGAAATCAGAGGGCTACACCTTC; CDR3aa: CASSVRGKSEGYTF
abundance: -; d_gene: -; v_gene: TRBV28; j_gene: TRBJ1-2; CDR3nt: TGTGCCAGCAGTTCCCCAATATATCGGGGTTATGGCTACACCTTC; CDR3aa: CASSSPIYRGYGYTF
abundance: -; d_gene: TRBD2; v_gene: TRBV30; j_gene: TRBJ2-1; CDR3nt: TGTGCCTGGAGTGTATCTAGCGGGAGGGAGCAGTTCTTC; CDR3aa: CAWSVSSGREQFF
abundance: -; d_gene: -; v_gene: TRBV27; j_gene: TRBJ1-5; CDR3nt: TGTGCCAGCAGTAGGACGGCGTGGGGCAATCAGCCCCAGCATTTT; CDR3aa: CASSRTAWGNQPQHF
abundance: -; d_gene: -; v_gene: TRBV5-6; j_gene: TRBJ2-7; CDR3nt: TGTGCCAGCAGCCAAACAGGGTCCTACGAGCAGTACTTC; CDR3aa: CASSQTGSYEQYF
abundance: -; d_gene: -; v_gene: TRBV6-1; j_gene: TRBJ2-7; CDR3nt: TGTGCCAGCAAGGAGCCGACACGAAACTACGAGCAGTACTTC; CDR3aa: CASKEPTRNYEQYF
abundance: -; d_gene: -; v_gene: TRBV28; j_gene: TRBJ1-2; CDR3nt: TGTGCCAGCAGATCCGACTATGGCTACACCTTC; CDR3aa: CASRSDYGYTF
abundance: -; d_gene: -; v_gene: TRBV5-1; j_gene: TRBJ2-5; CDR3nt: TGCGCCAGCAGCTTGGCGGCAGACCAAGAGACCCAGTACTTC; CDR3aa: CASSLAADQETQYF
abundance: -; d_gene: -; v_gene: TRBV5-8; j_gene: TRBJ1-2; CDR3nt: TGTGCCAGCAGCTTGAAGGACGGGAACTATGGCTACACCTTC; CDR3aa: CASSLKDGNYGYTF
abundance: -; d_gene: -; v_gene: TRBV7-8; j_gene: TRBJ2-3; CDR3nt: TGTGCCAGCAGCTTACTAGGGGGCACAGATACGCAGTATTTT; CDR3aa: CASSLLGGTDTQYF
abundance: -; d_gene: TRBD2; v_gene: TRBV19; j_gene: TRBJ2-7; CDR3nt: TGTGCCAGTAGTACAGGACTAGCGGACGCCTACGAGCAGTACTTC; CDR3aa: CASSTGLADAYEQYF
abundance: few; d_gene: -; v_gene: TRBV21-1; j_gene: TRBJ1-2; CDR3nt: TGTGCCAGCAGCCTATGGGACAGGGGCTATGGCTACACCTTC; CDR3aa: CASSLWDRGYGYTF
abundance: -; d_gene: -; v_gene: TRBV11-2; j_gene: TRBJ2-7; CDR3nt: TGTGCCAGCAGCCCCGGGTTGAGATACGAGCAGTACTTC; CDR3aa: CASSPGLRYEQYF
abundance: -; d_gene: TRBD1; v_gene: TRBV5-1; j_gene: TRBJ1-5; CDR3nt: TGCGCCAGCAGCTTGGCCATAGGGGGCCAGCCCCAGCATTTT; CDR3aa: CASSLAIGGQPQHF
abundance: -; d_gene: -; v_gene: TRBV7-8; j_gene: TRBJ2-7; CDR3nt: TGTGCCAGCAGCTTAGCTGAGGCATACGAGCAGTACTTC; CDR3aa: CASSLAEAYEQYF
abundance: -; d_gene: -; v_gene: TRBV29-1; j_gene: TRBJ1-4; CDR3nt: TGCAGCGTTGCCCAGAATGAAAAACTGTTTTTT; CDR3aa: CSVAQNEKLFF